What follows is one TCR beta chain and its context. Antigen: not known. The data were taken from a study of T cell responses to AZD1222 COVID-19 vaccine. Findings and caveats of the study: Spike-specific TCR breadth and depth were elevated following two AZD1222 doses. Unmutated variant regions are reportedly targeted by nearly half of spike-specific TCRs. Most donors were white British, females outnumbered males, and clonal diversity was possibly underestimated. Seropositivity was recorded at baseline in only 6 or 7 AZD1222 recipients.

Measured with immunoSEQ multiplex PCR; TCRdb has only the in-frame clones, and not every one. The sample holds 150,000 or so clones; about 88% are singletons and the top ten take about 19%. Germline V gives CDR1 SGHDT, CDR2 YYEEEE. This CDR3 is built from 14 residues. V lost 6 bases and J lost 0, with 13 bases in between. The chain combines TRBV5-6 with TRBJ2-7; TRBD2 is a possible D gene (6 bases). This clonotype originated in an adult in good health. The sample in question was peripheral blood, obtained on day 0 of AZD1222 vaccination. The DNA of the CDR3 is TGTGCCAGCAACTTACGGGGGTACTCCTACGAGCAGTACTTC. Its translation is CASNLRGYSYEQYF. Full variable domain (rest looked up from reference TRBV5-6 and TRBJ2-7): DAGVTQSPTHLIKTRGQQVTLRCSPKSGHDTVSWYQQALGQGPQFIFQYYEEEERQRGNFPDRFSGHQFPNYSSELNVNALLLGDSALYLCASNLRGYSYEQYFGPGTRLTVT.